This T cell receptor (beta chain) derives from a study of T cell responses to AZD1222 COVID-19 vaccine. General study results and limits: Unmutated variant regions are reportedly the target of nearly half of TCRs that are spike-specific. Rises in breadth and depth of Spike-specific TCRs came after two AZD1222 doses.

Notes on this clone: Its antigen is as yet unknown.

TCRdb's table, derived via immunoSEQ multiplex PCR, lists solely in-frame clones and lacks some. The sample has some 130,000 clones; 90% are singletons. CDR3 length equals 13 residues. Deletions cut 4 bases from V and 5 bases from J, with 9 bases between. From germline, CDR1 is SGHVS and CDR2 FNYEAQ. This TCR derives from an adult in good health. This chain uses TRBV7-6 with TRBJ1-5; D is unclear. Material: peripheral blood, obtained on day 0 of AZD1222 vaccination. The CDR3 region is CASSSDGHQPQHF. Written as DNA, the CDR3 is TGTGCCAGCAGCTCGGACGGGCATCAGCCCCAGCATTTT.